Each of the 18 T cell receptor beta chains below was sequenced from the same sample in a study of blood T cell repertoires in COVID-19. The table came from immunoSEQ multiplex PCR; TCRdb's copy has only in-frame clones and leaves some out. Here the sample spans approximately 140,000 clones, roughly 84% being singletons. The sample was peripheral blood. The receptors shown here come from a young man with COVID-19, enrolled during active disease.

This chain joins TRBV4-2 and TRBJ2-3; 12 bases are a match to TRBD2. Looked up from germline, CDR1 is LGHNA and CDR2 is YNFKEQ. V shed 4 bases, J shed 6 bases, and the junction held 8 bases outside the gene matches. CDR3 length equals 16 residues. CDR3 sequence reads: CASSLTSGRLWDTQYF. CDR3 bases: TGTGCCAGCAGCCTGACTAGCGGGAGATTATGGGATACGCAGTATTTT.

The chain uses TRBV30 and TRBJ2-5; 7 bases agree with TRBD1. The length of the CDR3 is 13 residues. Unmatched junction bases numbered 5, after V lost 2 bases and J lost 5 bases. The V gene's germline CDR1 is GTSNPN and CDR2 SVGIG (reference sequence). The CDR3 is CAWSRGPGETQYF. CDR3 nucleotide sequence: TGTGCCTGGAGTAGGGGGCCCGGGGAGACCCAGTACTTC.

The chain has TRBV6-1 and TRBJ2-7; TRBD2 aligns across 7 bases. Unmatched junction bases numbered 0, after V lost 1 base and J lost 0 bases. The CDR3 spans 14 residues. CDR1 is MNHNS, CDR2 SASEGT, per germline. The CDR3 DNA reads as TGTGCCAGCAGTGAAGAGCGGGACTCCTACGAGCAGTACTTC. This sequence encodes CASSEERDSYEQYF.

J is TRBJ2-2 and V is TRBV30; D remains unclear. V was clipped by 5 bases and J by 7 bases, with 11 bases between them. CDR3 length: 12 residues. Germline CDR1 is GTSNPN and CDR2 is SVGIG (reference sequence). The CDR3 nucleotides are TGTGCCTGGGCCCGCTTGAGCGGGGAGCTGTTTTTT. Translated, it gives CAWARLSGELFF.

The chain has TRBV3-1 (or the pseudogene TRBV3-2) and TRBJ2-7; possible D gene TRBD1, 5 bases. V shed 0 bases and J shed 3 bases, with 15 bases lying between them. Germline V gene sequence: CDR1 LGHDT, CDR2 YNNKEL (reference sequence). The CDR3 length is 16 residues. The CDR3 loop is CASSQEMGRGCYEQYF. CDR3 sequence (DNA): TGTGCCAGCAGCCAAGAGATGGGTAGGGGTTGCTACGAGCAGTACTTC.

The V and J genes are TRBV14 and TRBJ2-2, with D tentatively TRBD2 (6 bases). Germline V gene data show CDR1 as SGHDN and CDR2 as FVKESK. CDR3 size: 16 residues. V was trimmed by 3 bases and J by 4 bases, leaving 15 bases between them. DNA of the CDR3: TGTGCCAGCAGCCACTCAGGACGGGGGTCCACCGGGGAGCTGTTTTTT. Translated, it gives CASSHSGRGSTGELFF. The complete variable domain, with remaining parts taken from reference TRBV14 and TRBJ2-2, reads EAGVTQFPSHSVIEKGQTVTLRCDPISGHDNLYWYRRVMGKEIKFLLHFVKESKQDESGMPNNRFLAERTGGTYSTLKVQPAELEDSGVYFCASSHSGRGSTGELFFGEGSRLTVL.

The chain has TRBV12-3 or TRBV12-4 and TRBJ2-3, with 9 bases lining up with TRBD2. J gave up 4 bases and V 7 bases, and 0 bases lay outside the gene matches. CDR3 length equals 12 residues. The CDR3 here is CASTSGADTQYF. The CDR3 nucleotides read TGTGCCAGCACTAGCGGGGCAGATACGCAGTATTTT.

The V call is TRBV6-1, the J call TRBJ1-2, with no clear D. The CDR3 consists of 13 residues. CDR1 and CDR2 from the germline V gene are MNHNS and SASEGT. V was clipped by 3 bases and J by 7 bases, with 12 bases between them. CDR3 amino acids: CASSETGSLGYTF. The DNA for the CDR3 is TGTGCCAGCAGTGAGACCGGGAGCCTTGGCTACACCTTC.

This clone occurred a few times. This chain links TRBV9 with TRBJ2-2; 8 bases are shared with TRBD1. Trimming at V came to 1 base and at J to 1 base, leaving 3 bases not matched to a gene. Germline loops: CDR1 SGDLS, CDR2 YYNGEE. The CDR3 runs to 16 residues. The CDR3 reads CASSVWDRLNTGELFF. The DNA of the CDR3 is TGTGCCAGCAGCGTATGGGACAGGTTGAACACCGGGGAGCTGTTTTTT.

The CDR3: CASSPGLGDSEQFF. For the CDR3, the DNA is TGTGCCAGCAGCCCGGGACTAGGGGACAGTGAGCAGTTCTTC. The rearrangement joins TRBV11-2 to TRBJ2-1; maybe TRBD2 (8 bases). Trimming stripped 5 bases from V and 9 bases from J, with 17 bases between. This CDR3 is 14 amino acids long. Germline values: CDR1 SGHAT, CDR2 FQNNGV.

V and J are TRBV2 and TRBJ2-7; the D is unclear. The CDR3 extends over 11 amino acids. The germline gives CDR1 SNHLY, CDR2 FYNNEI. The ends were cut back, 6 bases at V and 4 bases at J, with 7 bases in the middle. CDR3 in DNA: TGTGCCAGCAGGCAGGAATACGAGCAGTACTTC. This codes for CASRQEYEQYF.

A few counts support this clone. This chain links TRBV9 with TRBJ2-2, with D possibly being TRBD2 (7 bases). CDR3 length: 13 residues. V dropped 9 bases and J dropped 7 bases, with 16 bases sitting between them. The germline V gene has CDR1 SGDLS and CDR2 YYNGEE. DNA for the CDR3: TGTGCCACCGGGGGGCTAGCAGGCGGGGAGCTGTTTTTT. It is translated as CATGGLAGGELFF.

V and J are TRBV6-5 and TRBJ2-4; 8 bases are shared with TRBD1. From germline, CDR1 is MNHEY and CDR2 SVGAGI. The junction had 4 bases not matched to a gene; V was cut back by 6 bases and J by 3 bases. The CDR3 sequence is 14 residues long. The CDR3 DNA reads TGTGCCAGCAGCTCGGACAGGGTCAAAAACATTCAGTACTTC. Translation gives CASSSDRVKNIQYF.

This chain joins TRBV3-1 (or the pseudogene TRBV3-2) and TRBJ1-2; 7 nucleotides align to TRBD1. Germline V gives CDR1 LGHDT, CDR2 YNNKEL (reference sequence). J was trimmed by 4 bases and V by 7 bases; bases with no gene match: 9. The CDR3 sequence is 14 residues long. CDR3 nucleotides: TGTGCCAGCACCCTAAAGGGGGCGGGCTATGGCTACACCTTC. Its translation: CASTLKGAGYGYTF.

This chain connects TRBV2 to TRBJ1-5; 8 positions match TRBD1. Trimming took 6 bases from V and 7 from J; bases not matched to a gene: 8. The CDR3 loop spans 14 amino acids. Germline CDR1 reads SNHLY; CDR2 reads FYNNEI. This CDR3 is CASRFGTGVQPQHF. CDR3 nucleotides: TGTGCCAGCAGGTTCGGGACAGGCGTCCAGCCCCAGCATTTT.

The V call is TRBV5-6, the J call TRBJ1-6; 10 bases map to TRBD1. The J segment lost 10 bases and the V segment lost 4 bases, leaving 8 bases of the junction unmatched. Germline V lookup: CDR1 SGHDT, CDR2 YYEEEE. The CDR3 extends over 15 amino acids. Here the CDR3 reads CASSLRGQGRSPLHF. CDR3 DNA sequence: TGTGCCAGCAGCCTCCGGGGACAGGGGAGATCACCCCTCCACTTT. The variable domain in full, completed from reference TRBV5-6 and TRBJ1-6, reads DAGVTQSPTHLIKTRGQQVTLRCSPKSGHDTVSWYQQALGQGPQFIFQYYEEEERQRGNFPDRFSGHQFPNYSSELNVNALLLGDSALYLCASSLRGQGRSPLHFGNGTRLTVT.

The V call is TRBV28, the J call TRBJ1-5; D unclear. CDR3 length equals 13 residues. Germline V CDR1 and CDR2: MDHEN, SYDVKM. Trimming took 5 bases from V and 3 from J, leaving 8 bases between them. The CDR3 bases are TGTGCCAGCAGTAGACTGACCAATCAGCCCCAGCATTTT. Translated: CASSRLTNQPQHF.

V is TRBV12-3 or TRBV12-4 and J is TRBJ1-1; D is unclear. This CDR3 is built from 13 residues. V lost 3 bases to trimming and J lost 1 base, with 6 bases between them. The DNA of the CDR3 is TGTGCCAGCAGTTTTGGAGCGAACACTGAAGCTTTCTTT. It yields the protein CASSFGANTEAFF.